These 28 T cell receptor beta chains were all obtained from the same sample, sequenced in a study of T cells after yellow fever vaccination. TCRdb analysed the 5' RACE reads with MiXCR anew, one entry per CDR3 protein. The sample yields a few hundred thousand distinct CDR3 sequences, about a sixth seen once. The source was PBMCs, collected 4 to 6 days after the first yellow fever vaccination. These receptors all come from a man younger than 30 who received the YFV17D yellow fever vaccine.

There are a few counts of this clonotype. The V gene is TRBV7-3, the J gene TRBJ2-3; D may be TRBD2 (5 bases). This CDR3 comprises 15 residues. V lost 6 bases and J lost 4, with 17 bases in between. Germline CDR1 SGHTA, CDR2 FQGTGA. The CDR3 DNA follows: TGTGCCAGCAGTCAAGGACTTTATCCCCCAGATACGCAGTATTTT. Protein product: CASSQGLYPPDTQYF.

The CDR3 DNA reads as TGCGCCAGCAGCTTGGTAGTTTCGGCAGGGGACTACGAGCAGTACTTC. As protein: CASSLVVSAGDYEQYF. This chain joins TRBV5-1 and TRBJ2-7, with D possibly TRBD1 on 6 matching bases. The length of the CDR3 is 16 residues. Per germline, CDR1 SGHRS and CDR2 YFSETQ. With 0 bases removed from V and 3 bases from J, the gap between germline ends came to 16 bases.

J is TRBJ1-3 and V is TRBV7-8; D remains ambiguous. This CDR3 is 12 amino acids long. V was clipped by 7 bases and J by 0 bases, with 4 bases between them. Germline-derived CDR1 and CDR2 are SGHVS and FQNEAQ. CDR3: CASTYSGNTIYF. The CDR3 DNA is TGTGCCAGCACCTACTCTGGAAACACCATATATTTT. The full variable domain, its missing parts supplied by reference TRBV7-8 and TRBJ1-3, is GAGVSQSPRYKVAKRGQDVALRCDPISGHVSLFWYQQALGQGPEFLTYFQNEAQLDKSGLPSDRFFAERPEGSVSTLKIQRTQQEDSAVYLCASTYSGNTIYFGEGSWLTVV.

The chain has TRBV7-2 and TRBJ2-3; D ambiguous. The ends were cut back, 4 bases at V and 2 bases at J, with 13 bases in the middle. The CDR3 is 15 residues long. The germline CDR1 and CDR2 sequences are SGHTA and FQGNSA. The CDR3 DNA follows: TGTGCCAGCAGCTCGGGCCAAACGAACACAGATACGCAGTATTTT. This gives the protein CASSSGQTNTDTQYF.

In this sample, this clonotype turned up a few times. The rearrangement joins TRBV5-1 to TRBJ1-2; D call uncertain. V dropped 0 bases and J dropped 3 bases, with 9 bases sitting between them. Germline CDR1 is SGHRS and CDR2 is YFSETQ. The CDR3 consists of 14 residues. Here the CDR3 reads CASSLATSDYGYTF. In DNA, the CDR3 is TGCGCCAGCAGCTTGGCGACATCGGACTATGGCTACACCTTC.

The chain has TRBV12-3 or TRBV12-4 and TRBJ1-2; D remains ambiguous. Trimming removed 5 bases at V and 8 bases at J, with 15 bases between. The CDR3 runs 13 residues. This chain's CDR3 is CASSPGEVGGYTF. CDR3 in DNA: TGTGCCAGCAGTCCCGGAGAGGTGGGAGGCTACACCTTC.

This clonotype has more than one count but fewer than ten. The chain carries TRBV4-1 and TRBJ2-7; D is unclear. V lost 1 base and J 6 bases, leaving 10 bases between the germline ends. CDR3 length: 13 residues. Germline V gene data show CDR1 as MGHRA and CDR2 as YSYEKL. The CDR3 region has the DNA TGCGCCAGCAGCCAAGCCGGTCGGCCCGAGCAGTACTTC. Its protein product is CASSQAGRPEQYF.

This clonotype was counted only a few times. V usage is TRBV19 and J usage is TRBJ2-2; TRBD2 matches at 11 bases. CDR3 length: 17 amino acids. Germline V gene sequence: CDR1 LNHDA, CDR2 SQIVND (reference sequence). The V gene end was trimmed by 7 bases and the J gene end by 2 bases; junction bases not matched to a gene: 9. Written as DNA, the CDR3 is TGTGCCAGTAACAATCTAGCGGGGGGCCGTAACACCGGGGAGCTGTTTTTT. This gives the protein CASNNLAGGRNTGELFF.

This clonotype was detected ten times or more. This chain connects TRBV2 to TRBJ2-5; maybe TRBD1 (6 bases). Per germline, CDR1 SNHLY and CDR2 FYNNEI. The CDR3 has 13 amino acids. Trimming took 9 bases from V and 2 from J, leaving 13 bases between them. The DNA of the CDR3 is TGTGCCAGTAGCAGGGGCGAACAAGAGACCCAGTACTTC. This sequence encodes CASSRGEQETQYF.

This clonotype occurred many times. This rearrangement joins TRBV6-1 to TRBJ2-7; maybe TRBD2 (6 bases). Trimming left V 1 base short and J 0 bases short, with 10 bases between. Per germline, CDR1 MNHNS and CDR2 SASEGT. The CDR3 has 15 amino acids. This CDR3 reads CASSEGDSSSYEQYF. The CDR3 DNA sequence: TGTGCCAGCAGTGAAGGGGACTCGAGCTCCTACGAGCAGTACTTC.

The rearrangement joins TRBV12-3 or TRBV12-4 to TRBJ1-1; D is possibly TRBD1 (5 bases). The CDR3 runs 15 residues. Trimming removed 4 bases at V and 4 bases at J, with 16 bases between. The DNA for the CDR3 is TGTGCCAGCAGTTGGGGGTACAAGGAGGGCACTGAAGCTTTCTTT. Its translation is CASSWGYKEGTEAFF.

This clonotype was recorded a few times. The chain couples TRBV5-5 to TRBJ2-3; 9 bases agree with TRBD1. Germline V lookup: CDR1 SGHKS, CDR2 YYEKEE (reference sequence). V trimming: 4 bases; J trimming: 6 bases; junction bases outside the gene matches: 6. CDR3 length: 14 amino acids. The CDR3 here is CASSAQGAGDTQYF. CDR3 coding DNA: TGTGCCAGCAGCGCACAGGGGGCTGGGGATACGCAGTATTTT.

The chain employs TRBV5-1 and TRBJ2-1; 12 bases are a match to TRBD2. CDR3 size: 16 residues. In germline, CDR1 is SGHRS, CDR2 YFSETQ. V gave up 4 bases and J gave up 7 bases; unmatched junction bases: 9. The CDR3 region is CASSRTSGGPKNEQFF. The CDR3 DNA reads TGCGCCAGCAGCCGTACTAGCGGGGGGCCTAAGAATGAGCAGTTCTTC.

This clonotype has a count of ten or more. CDR3: CATSDGGAKTQYF. For the CDR3, the DNA is TGTGCCACCAGCGACGGGGGGGCCAAGACCCAGTACTTC. The chain links TRBV24-1 to TRBJ2-5; the match to TRBD2 covers 8 bases. Trimming at V came to 7 bases and at J to 6 bases, leaving 6 bases not matched to a gene. Germline CDR1 reads KGHDR; CDR2 reads SFDVKD. The CDR3 is 13 amino acids.

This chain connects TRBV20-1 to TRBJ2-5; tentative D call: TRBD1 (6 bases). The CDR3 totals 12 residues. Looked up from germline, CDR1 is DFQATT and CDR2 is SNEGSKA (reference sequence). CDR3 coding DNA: TGCAGCACGCTCAGGGGCGGGGAGACCCAGTACTTC. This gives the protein CSTLRGGETQYF.

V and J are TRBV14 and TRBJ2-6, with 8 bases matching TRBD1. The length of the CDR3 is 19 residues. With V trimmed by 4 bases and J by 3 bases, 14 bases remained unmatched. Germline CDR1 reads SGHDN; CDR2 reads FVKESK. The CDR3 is CASSPISRQGFFGANVLTF. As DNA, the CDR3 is TGTGCCAGCAGCCCAATCTCTCGACAGGGGTTTTTTGGGGCCAACGTCCTGACTTTC.

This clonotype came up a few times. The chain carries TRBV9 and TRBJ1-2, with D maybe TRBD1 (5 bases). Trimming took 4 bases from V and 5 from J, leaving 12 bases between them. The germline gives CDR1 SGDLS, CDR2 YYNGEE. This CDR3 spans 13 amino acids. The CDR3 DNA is TGTGCCAGCAGCCCAGGACCAGGGTATGGCTACACCTTC. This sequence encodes CASSPGPGYGYTF.

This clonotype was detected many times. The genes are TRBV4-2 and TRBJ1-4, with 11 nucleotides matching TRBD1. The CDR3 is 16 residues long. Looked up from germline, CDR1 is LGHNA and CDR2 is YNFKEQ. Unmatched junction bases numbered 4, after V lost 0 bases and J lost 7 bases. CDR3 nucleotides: TGTGCCAGCAGCCAAGATGCGGGGACAGGGGGTGAAAAACTGTTTTTT. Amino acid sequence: CASSQDAGTGGEKLFF.

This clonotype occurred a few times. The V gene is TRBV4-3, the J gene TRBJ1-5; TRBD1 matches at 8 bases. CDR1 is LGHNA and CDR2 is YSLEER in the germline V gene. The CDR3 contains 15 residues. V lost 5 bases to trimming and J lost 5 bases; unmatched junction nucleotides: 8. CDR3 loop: CASSKGQGGDQPQHF. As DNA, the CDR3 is TGCGCCAGCAGCAAAGGACAGGGCGGGGATCAGCCCCAGCATTTT.

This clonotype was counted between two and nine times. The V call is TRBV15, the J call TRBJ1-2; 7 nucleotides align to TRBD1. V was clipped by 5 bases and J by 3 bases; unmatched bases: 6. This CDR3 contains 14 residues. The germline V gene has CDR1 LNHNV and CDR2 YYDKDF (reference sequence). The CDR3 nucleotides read TGTGCCACCAGCGCCCGAACAGGGGACTATGGCTACACCTTC. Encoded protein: CATSARTGDYGYTF.

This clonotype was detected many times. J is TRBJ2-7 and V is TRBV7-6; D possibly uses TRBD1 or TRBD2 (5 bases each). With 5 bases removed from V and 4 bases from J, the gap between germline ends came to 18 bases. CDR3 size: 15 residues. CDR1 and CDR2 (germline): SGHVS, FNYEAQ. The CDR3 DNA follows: TGTGCCAGCAGCCATGGGACCGGGCTTGGGTACGAGCAGTACTTC. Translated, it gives CASSHGTGLGYEQYF.

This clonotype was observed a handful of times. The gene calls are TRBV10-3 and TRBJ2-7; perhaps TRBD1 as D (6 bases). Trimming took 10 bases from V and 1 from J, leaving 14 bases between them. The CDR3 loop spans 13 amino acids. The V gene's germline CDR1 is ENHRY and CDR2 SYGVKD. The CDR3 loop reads CASSGTPSYEQYF. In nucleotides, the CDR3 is TGTGCCAGCTCCGGGACACCTTCCTACGAGCAGTACTTC.

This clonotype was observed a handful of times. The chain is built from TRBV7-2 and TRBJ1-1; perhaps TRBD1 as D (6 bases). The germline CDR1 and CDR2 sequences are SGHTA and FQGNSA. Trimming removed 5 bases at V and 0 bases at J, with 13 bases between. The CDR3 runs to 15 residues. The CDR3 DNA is TGTGCCAGCAGCAGAGGGACATTTATGAACACTGAAGCTTTCTTT. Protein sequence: CASSRGTFMNTEAFF. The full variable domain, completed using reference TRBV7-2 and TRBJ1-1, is GAGVSQSPSNKVTEKGKDVELRCDPISGHTALYWYRQSLGQGLEFLIYFQGNSAPDKSGLPSDRFSAERTGGSVSTLTIQRTQQEDSAVYLCASSRGTFMNTEAFFGQGTRLTVV.

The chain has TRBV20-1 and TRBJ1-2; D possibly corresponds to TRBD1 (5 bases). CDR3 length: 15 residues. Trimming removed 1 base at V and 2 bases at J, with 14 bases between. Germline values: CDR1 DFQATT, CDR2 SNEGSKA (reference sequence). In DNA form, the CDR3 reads TGCAGTGCTAGAGTACCGGGGCTCCAAAACTATGGCTACACCTTC. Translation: CSARVPGLQNYGYTF.

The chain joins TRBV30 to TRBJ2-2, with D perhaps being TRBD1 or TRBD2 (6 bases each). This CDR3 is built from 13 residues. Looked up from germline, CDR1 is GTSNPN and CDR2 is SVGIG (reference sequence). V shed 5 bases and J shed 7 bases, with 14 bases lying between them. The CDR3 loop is CAWQTGGSGELFF. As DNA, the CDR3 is TGTGCCTGGCAGACAGGAGGGAGCGGGGAGCTGTTTTTT.

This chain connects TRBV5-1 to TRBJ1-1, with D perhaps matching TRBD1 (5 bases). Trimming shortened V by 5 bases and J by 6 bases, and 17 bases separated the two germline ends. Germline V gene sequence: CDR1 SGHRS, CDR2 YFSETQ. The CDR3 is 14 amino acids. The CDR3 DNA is TGCGCCAGCAGGGCGGACACTCAGGAGGCTGAAGCTTTCTTT. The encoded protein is CASRADTQEAEAFF.

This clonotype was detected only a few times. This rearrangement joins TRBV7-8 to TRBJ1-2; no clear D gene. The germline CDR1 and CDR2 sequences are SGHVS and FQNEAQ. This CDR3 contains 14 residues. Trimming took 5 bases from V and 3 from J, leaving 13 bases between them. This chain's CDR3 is CASSAATLHYGYTF. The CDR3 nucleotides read TGTGCCAGCAGCGCGGCCACTCTCCACTATGGCTACACCTTC.

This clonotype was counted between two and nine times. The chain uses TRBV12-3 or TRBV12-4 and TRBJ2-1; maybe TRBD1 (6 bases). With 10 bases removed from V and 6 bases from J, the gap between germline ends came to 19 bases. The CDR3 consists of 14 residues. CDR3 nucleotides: TGTGCCACGTCCCCCTGGCTAGGGGGCAATGAGCAGTTCTTC. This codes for CATSPWLGGNEQFF.